Here is one T cell receptor (beta chain) with its context. Its antigen is not known. These data belong to a study of cytomegalovirus exposure and HLA in healthy donors. Study-wide results and caveats: Data from an earlier analysis indicated that most TCR beta V segments were productive either about 90% or about 30% of the time. Specificity for CMV antigens was confirmed in vitro for a few of the CMV-associated chains.

V gave up 2 bases and J gave up 4 bases, with 8 bases separating them. This CDR3 spans 13 amino acids. The germline V gene has CDR1 MNHNS and CDR2 SASEGT. PCR employed 60 Vbeta and 13 Jbeta primers. Libraries were prepared by immunoSEQ multiplex PCR; TCRdb keeps only in-frame clonotypes and omits some of them. Among around 170,000 clones listed, less than 75% were seen once. The specimen was PBMCs. This clonotype originated in a girl aged 5 to 17 in good health and CMV-seronegative. V gene TRBV6-1 combines with J gene TRBJ1-2; tentative D call: TRBD1 (5 bases). The CDR3 DNA reads as TGTGCCAGCAGTGAACCTGACAGCTATGGCTACACCTTC. As protein: CASSEPDSYGYTF.